The clone carrying this T cell receptor (beta chain) turned up a few times. The antigen remains unidentified. The CDR3 length is 13 residues. V lost 2 bases and J lost 4, with 9 bases in between. Germline CDR1 is DFQATT and CDR2 is SNEGSKA (reference sequence). This sample stems from a study of blood T cells in healthy people across ages. Overall study findings and caveats: Age advanced and TCR beta diversity per million T cells fell, roughly linearly.

Alongside a J-beta primer mix, a sample-barcoded 5' primer served in a second PCR lasting 7 to 11 cycles. TCRdb called the 5' RACE reads again in MiXCR, with one record for every CDR3 protein. The sample shows 600,000 to 1,000,000 distinct CDR3 sequences, 20% to 30% of them seen only once. The data also belong to a second study, concerning T cells of mothers and their children.

The origin of this receptor is a boy younger than 18 in good health. This sequence joins TRBV20-1 and TRBJ1-5; maybe TRBD1 (5 bases). The sequencing input was blood. The CDR3 reads CSARPSGNQPQHF. CDR3 coding DNA: TGCAGTGCTAGACCGTCAGGGAATCAGCCCCAGCATTTT.